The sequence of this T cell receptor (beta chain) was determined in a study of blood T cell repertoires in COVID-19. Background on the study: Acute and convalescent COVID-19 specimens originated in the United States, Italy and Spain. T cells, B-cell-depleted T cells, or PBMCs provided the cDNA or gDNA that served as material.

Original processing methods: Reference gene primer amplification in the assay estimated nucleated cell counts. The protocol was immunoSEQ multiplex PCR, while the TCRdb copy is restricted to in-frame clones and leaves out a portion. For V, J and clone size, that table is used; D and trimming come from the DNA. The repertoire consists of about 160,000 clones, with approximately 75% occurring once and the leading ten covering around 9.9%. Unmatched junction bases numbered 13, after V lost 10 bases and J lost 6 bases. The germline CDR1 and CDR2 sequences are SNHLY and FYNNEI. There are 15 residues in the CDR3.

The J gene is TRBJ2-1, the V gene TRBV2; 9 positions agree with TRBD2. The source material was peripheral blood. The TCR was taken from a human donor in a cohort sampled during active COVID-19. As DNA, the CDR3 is TGTGCCACCCGTAGCGGGGGCGGGGTTCGCAATGAGCAGTTCTTC. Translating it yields CATRSGGGVRNEQFF.